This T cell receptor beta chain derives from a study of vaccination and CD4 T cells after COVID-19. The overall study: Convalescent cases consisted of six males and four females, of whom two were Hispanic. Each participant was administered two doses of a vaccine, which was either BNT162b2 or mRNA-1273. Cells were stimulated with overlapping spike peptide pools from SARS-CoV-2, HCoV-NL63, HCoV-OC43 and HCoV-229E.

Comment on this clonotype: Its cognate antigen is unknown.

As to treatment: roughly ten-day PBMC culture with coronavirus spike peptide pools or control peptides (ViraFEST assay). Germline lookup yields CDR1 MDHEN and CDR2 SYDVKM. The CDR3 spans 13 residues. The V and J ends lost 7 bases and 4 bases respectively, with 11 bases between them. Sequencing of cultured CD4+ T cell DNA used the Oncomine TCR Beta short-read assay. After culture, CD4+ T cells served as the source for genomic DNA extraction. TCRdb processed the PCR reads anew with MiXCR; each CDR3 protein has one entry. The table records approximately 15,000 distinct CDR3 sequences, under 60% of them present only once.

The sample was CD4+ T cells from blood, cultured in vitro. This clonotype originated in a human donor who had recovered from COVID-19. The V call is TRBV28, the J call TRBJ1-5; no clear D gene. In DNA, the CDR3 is TGTGCCAGCATATCGGACGGTAATCAGCCCCAGCATTTT. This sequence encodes CASISDGNQPQHF.